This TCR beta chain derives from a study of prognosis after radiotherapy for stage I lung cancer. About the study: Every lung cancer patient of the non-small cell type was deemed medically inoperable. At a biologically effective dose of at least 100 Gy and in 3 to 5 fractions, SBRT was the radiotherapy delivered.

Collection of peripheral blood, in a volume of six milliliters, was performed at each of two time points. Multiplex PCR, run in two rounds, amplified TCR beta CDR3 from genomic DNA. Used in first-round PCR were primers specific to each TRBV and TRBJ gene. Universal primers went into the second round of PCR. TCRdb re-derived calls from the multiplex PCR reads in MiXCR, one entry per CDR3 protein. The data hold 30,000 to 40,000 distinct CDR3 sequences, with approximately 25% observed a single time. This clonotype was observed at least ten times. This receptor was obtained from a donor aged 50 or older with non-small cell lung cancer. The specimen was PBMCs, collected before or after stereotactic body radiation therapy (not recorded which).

CDR3 DNA: TGTGCCAGCAGACTAGCGGGAGTAAATGAGCAGTTCTTC. This encodes CASRLAGVNEQFF. The chain joins TRBV6-1 to TRBJ2-1, with 11 positions matching TRBD2. CDR1 MNHNS and CDR2 SASEGT come from the germline V gene. V dropped 6 bases and J dropped 7; count of bases not matched to a gene: 2. The CDR3 has 13 amino acids.